There are many counts of the clone carrying this T cell receptor beta chain. The target antigen is unknown. This sample is drawn from a study of T cells after yellow fever vaccination. Study findings and constraints: The study re-detected most primary-vaccination clones after the booster (around 96% CD4, around 90% CD8).

TCRdb redid the calling of the 5' RACE reads with MiXCR, one entry per CDR3 protein. The sample records 160,000 or so distinct CDR3 sequences, around 7.2% being singletons. The CDR3 consists of 16 residues. CDR1 DFQATT and CDR2 SNEGSKA come from the germline V gene (reference sequence). Trimming took 3 bases from V and 4 from J; bases not matched to a gene: 10. The sample here was CD4+ T cells sorted from PBMCs, taken 5 days after the first yellow fever vaccination. This TCR was recovered from a man aged 18 to 35 who received the YFV17D yellow fever vaccine. V gene TRBV20-1 combines with J gene TRBJ2-1, with TRBD2 matching 9 bases. The CDR3 DNA reads TGCAGTGCTAGGGGAACCCAGCGGGGGGCTTACAATGAGCAGTTCTTC. Protein: CSARGTQRGAYNEQFF.